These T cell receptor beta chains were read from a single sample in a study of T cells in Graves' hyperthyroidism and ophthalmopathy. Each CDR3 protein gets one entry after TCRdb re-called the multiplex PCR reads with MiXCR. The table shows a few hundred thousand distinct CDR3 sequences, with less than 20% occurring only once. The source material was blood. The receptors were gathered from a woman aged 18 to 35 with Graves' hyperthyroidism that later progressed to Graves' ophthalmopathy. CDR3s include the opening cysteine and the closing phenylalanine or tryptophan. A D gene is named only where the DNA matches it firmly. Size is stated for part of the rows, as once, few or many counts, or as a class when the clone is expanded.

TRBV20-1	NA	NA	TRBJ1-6	TGCAGTGCTAGTGCCGGATACTCCTATAATTCACCCCTCCACTTT	CSASAGYSYNSPLHF
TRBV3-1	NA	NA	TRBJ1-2	TGTGCCAGCAGCGGGCGAGGAAGTGGCTACACCTTC	CASSGRGSGYTF
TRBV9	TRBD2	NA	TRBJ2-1	TGTGCCAGCAGCGTAGGAGCGGGGACGGCCTACGAGCAGTTCTTC	CASSVGAGTAYEQFF
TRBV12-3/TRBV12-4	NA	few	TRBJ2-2	TGTGCCAGCACCCTAGCCCCGCTTGGGTCCGGGGAGCTGTTTTTT	CASTLAPLGSGELFF
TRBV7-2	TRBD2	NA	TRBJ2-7	TGTGCCAGCACCCGGACTAGCGGGAGAATCGAGCAGTACTTC	CASTRTSGRIEQYF
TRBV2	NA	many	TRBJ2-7	TGTGCCAGCAGTGTCAAGCGCGTTCCTTCTGAGCAGTACTTC	CASSVKRVPSEQYF
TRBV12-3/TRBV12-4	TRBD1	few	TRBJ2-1	TGTGCCAGCAGTTTCTATCGGGACAGCAATGAGCAGTTCTTC	CASSFYRDSNEQFF
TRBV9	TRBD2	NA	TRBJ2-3	TGTGCCAGCAGCGCTATAGCGGGAGGGCCTCGAGGCACAGATACGCAGTATTTT	CASSAIAGGPRGTDTQYF
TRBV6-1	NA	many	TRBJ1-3	TGTGCCAGCAGTGAAATCCGGGGACATCGAAACACCATATATTTT	CASSEIRGHRNTIYF
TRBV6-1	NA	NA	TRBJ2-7	TGTGCCAGCAGTGAAGCTGGGGTTGTCTACGAGCAGTACTTC	CASSEAGVVYEQYF
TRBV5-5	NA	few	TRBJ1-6	TGTGCCAGCAGTTATGACATCGGCAATTCACCCCTCCACTTT	CASSYDIGNSPLHF
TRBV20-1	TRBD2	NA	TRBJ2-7	TGCAGTGCGGTGGCTAGCGGGAGATTGGGCTCCTACGAGCAGTACTTC	CSAVASGRLGSYEQYF
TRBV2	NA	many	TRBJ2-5	TGTGCCAGCACCCGGACATTCCAAGAGACCCAGTACTTC	CASTRTFQETQYF
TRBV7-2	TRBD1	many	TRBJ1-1	TGTGCCAGCGGATTCAGGGGGCGCGGTGAAGCTTTCTTT	CASGFRGRGEAFF
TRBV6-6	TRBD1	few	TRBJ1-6	TGTGCCAGCAGTTACTCGCTCAACAGGGGGCAGACCTATAATTCACCCCTCCACTTT	CASSYSLNRGQTYNSPLHF
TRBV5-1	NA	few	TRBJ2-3	TGCGCCAGCAGCTTGGAGATAGATACGCAGTATTTT	CASSLEIDTQYF
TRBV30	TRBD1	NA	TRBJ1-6	TGTGCCTGGGGGGGACAGGGGCGACCAAGAATTAATTCACCCCTCCACTTT	CAWGGQGRPRINSPLHF
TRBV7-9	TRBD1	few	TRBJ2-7	TGTGCCAGCAGCCCCTACGAAGGACAGGGATTCTACGAGCAGTACTTC	CASSPYEGQGFYEQYF
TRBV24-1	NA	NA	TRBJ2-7	TGTGCCACCAGTGATTTGGGGATGAGCGAGCAGTACTTC	CATSDLGMSEQYF
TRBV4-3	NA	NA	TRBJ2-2	TGCGCCAGCAGCCATGTTCCAGGGGACACCGGGGAGCTGTTTTTT	CASSHVPGDTGELFF
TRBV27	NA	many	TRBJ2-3	TGTGCCAGCAGTTCCCCTCCTGGGGTCGGTAGGAGCACAGATACGCAGTATTTT	CASSSPPGVGRSTDTQYF
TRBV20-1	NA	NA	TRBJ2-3	TGCAGTGCTACCTCCCCGGCGGGCACAGATACGCAGTATTTT	CSATSPAGTDTQYF
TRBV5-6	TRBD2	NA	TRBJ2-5	TGTGCCAGCAGCTCGGCCCAGGGACTACAAGAGACCCAGTACTTC	CASSSAQGLQETQYF
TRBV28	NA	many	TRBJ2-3	TGTGCCAGCAGTTTAGCCACAGATACGCAGTATTTT	CASSLATDTQYF
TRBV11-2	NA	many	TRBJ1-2	TGTGCCAGCAGCCCTACCGGGCAGGGCGACTATGGCTACACCTTC	CASSPTGQGDYGYTF
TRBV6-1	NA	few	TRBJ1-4	TGTGCCAGCAGCCTACGGACAACTAATGAAAAACTGTTTTTT	CASSLRTTNEKLFF
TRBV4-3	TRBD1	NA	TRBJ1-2	TGCGCCAGCAGCCACGCCCGACAGGGTGGCTACACCTTC	CASSHARQGGYTF
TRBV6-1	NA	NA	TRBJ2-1	TGTGCCAGCAGTGAAGTAGCAGGGACTCCCGGATACAATGAGCAGTTCTTC	CASSEVAGTPGYNEQFF
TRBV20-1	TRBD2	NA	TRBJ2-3	TGCAGTGCTAGACCGACCGGGACTAGCGGAATACTCACAGATACGCAGTATTTT	CSARPTGTSGILTDTQYF
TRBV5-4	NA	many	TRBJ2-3	TGTGCCAGCAGCTTGGACAGGGAACGAGCGCAGTATTTT	CASSLDRERAQYF
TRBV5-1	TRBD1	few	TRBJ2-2	TGCGCCAGCAGCACAGGGGCTAGTCAATCGGGGGAGCTGTTTTTT	CASSTGASQSGELFF
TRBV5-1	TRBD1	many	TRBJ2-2	TGCGCCAGCAAAAGACAGGGGGCATCGGGGGAGCTGTTTTTT	CASKRQGASGELFF
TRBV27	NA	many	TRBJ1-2	TGTGCCAGCAGCTCCCTGTTCTCGGGGGGGTATGGCTACACCTTC	CASSSLFSGGYGYTF
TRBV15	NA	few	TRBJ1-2	TGTGCCACCAGCAGACAAGGGGTGAACTATGGCTACACCTTC	CATSRQGVNYGYTF
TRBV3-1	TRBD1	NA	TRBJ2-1	TGTGCCAGCAGCCATGGACAGGGTTTCGATGAGCAGTTCTTC	CASSHGQGFDEQFF
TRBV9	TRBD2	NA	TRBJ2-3	TGTGCCAGCAGCGTAGAGGGACTAGCGGCAGATACGCAGTATTTT	CASSVEGLAADTQYF
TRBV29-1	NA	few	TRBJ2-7	TGCAGCGTCTCGACAGCACACTACGAGCAGTACTTC	CSVSTAHYEQYF
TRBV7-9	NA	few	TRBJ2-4	TGTGCCAGCAGCGCAAGTGTAGCCAAAAACATTCAGTACTTC	CASSASVAKNIQYF
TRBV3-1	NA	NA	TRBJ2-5	TGTGCCAACAGCCAAGAACCCCCCCGGGTCACACAAGAGACCCAGTACTTC	CANSQEPPRVTQETQYF
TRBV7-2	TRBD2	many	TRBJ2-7	TGTGCCAGCAGCTTAACGGGAGGGCCCCACGAGCAGTACTTC	CASSLTGGPHEQYF
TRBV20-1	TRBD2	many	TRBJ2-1	TGCAGTGCTAGGGCTAGCGGGAGGTCCTACAATGAGCAGTTCTTC	CSARASGRSYNEQFF
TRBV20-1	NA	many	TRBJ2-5	TGCAGTGCTAGAGATCCGCACGGCCGACAAATGGAAGAGACCCAGTACTTC	CSARDPHGRQMEETQYF
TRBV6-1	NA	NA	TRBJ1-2	TGTGCCAGCAGGGGCCTTGACGGCTACACCTTC	CASRGLDGYTF
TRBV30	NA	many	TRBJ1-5	TGTGCCTGGGACGATGGAGGGACGGACAATCAGCCCCAGCATTTT	CAWDDGGTDNQPQHF
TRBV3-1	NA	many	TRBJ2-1	TGTGCCAGCAGCCAATGGCTTAAACGACCGAACGCCCTCAATGAGCAGTTCTTC	CASSQWLKRPNALNEQFF
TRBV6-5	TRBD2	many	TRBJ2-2	TGTGCCAGCAGTTACGCGGGAGGGCCGGTCGGGGAGCTGTTTTTT	CASSYAGGPVGELFF
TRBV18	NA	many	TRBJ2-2	TGTGCCAGCTCATTAGGGGTGAACACCGGGGAGCTGTTTTTT	CASSLGVNTGELFF